The rows below give T cell receptor beta chains drawn from one sample of a study of blood T cell repertoires in COVID-19. Some clones are missing from TCRdb's copy, which holds only in-frame ones; the method was immunoSEQ multiplex PCR. The table shows under 350,000 clones, with about four fifths occurring only once. Sequencing used peripheral blood. These TCRs come from a woman aged 45 to 65 who had recovered from COVID-19. CDR3s include the opening cysteine and the closing phenylalanine or tryptophan.

V,CDR3
TRBV23-1,CASSPPGLASQLGTKNIQYF
TRBV6-5,CASSNDRAGQPQHF
TRBV7-2,CASSPDNEQFF
TRBV6-5,CASSYYEQGYQPQHF
TRBV30,CAWRTGSSYNSPLHF
TRBV18,CASSPPGARSSSEQYF
TRBV6-1,CASSERSPVGGRGETQYF
TRBV4-1,CASSQRTSGSTDTQYF
TRBV6-2/TRBV6-3,CASSHGVNEKLFF
TRBV7-2,CASSPSGETQYF
TRBV12-3/TRBV12-4,CASSLSLQNIQYF
TRBV4-2,CASSQELLAGGLIYEQYF
TRBV29-1,CSVEEMASGRSYNEQFF
TRBV9,CASSVAGNNSPLHF
TRBV9,CASSDQGQGNSPLHF
TRBV7-9,CASSLSGWGVRNQPQHF
TRBV5-5,CASSLGDSYSGNTIYF
TRBV10-2,CASSGGGEQFF
TRBV3-1/TRBV3-2,CASSQRDRGLGYGYTF
TRBV5-1,CASSSPRDRGPNTEAFF
TRBV28,CASTRLAAEAFF
TRBV5-1,CASSLVATGGSAGANVLTF
TRBV19,CASSSGGWNEQFF
TRBV7-9,CASSLSGTIAAGDTIYF
TRBV27,CASKKTGSYEQYF
TRBV7-2,CASSLSAGVTSTDTQYF
TRBV6-2/TRBV6-3,CASSYSGGANVLTF
TRBV7-8,CASRVDGMNTEAFF